This T cell receptor beta chain was profiled in a study of a mutant IDH1 vaccine in newly diagnosed glioma. Turning to the study itself: Earlier care involved radiotherapy, temozolomide, or both, and the majority received both. Visit V13 took place at week 47, and visit V12 happened at week 35.

Comment on this clone: Its specificity is unknown.

Time point meaning: week 35, safety follow-up. Every vaccine dose comprised 300 ug of mutant IDH1 20-mer peptide plus topical imiquimod. V was cut by 6 bases and J by 1 base, with 12 bases left in between. Germline V gene sequence: CDR1 MNHEY, CDR2 SVGAGI. The CDR3 has 14 amino acids. Assay used: immunoSEQ multiplex PCR; TCRdb lists only in-frame clones, some missing. The sample consists of under 35,000 clones, about three quarters of them appearing once. This rearrangement joins TRBV6-5 to TRBJ1-2, with D possibly matching TRBD1 (5 bases). The sample in question was PBMCs, obtained from a glioma patient whose treatment included an IDH1 peptide vaccine. The TCR originated in a middle-aged man with glioma. CDR3 sequence reads: CASRSGTGNYGYTF. CDR3 DNA sequence: TGTGCCAGCAGATCCGGGACTGGTAACTATGGCTACACCTTC.